The 21 T cell receptor beta chains below were found in one sample sequenced in a study of blood T cells in healthy people across ages. Sample-barcoded 5' priming and a J-beta primer mix drove a second PCR of 7 to 11 cycles. MiXCR, applied by TCRdb to the 5' RACE reads, yields one record per CDR3 protein. The sample holds hundreds of thousands of distinct CDR3 sequences, roughly 60% seen once. Sequenced material: blood. The receptors stem from a man younger than 45 in good health.

This clonotype was counted a few times. This chain uses TRBV10-3 with TRBJ1-1; possibly TRBD1 for D (5 bases). Looked up from germline, CDR1 is ENHRY and CDR2 is SYGVKD. The germline V and J ends were trimmed by 7 bases and 0 bases, with 9 bases remaining between them. CDR3 length: 13 residues. Here the CDR3 reads CAIMTEMNTEAFF. The CDR3 region has the DNA TGTGCCATCATGACAGAAATGAACACTGAAGCTTTCTTT.

This clonotype was detected ten times or more. The J gene is TRBJ2-1, the V gene TRBV7-2, with 7 bases that match TRBD2. V shed 0 bases and J 5 bases; nucleotides not matched to a gene: 1. The CDR3 has 14 residues. Germline-derived CDR1 and CDR2 are SGHTA and FQGNSA. CDR3 loop: CASSLASGNNEQFF. CDR3 sequence (DNA): TGTGCCAGCAGCTTAGCAAGCGGGAACAATGAGCAGTTCTTC.

This clonotype was seen only a few times. V gene TRBV4-1 combines with J gene TRBJ2-3; unclear D gene. This CDR3 has 13 amino acids. Germline lookup yields CDR1 MGHRA and CDR2 YSYEKL. Trimming stripped 4 bases from V and 5 bases from J, with 10 bases between. CDR3 nucleotide sequence: TGCGCCAGCAGCCGGAGCTTGGTAGATACGCAGTATTTT. Translated, it gives CASSRSLVDTQYF.

The rearrangement joins TRBV10-3 to TRBJ2-6; D ambiguous. V lost 8 bases to trimming and J lost 0 bases, with 8 bases between them. Germline V gene data show CDR1 as ENHRY and CDR2 as SYGVKD. The CDR3 contains 14 residues. The chain's CDR3 is CAIPKDSGANVLTF. CDR3 DNA: TGTGCCATCCCTAAGGACTCTGGGGCCAACGTCCTGACTTTC.

This clonotype appeared a few times. CDR3 coding DNA: TGTGCCAGCAGCTATCTTTCAGAAGATACGCAGTATTTT. Translated, it gives CASSYLSEDTQYF. The chain is built from TRBV3-1 and TRBJ2-3; no firm D call. CDR1 and CDR2 (germline): LGHDT, YNNKEL (reference sequence). The V gene lost 5 bases and the J gene lost 5 bases, with 11 bases spanning the gap. The length of the CDR3 is 13 residues.

The V gene is TRBV3-1, the J gene TRBJ2-7; D ambiguous. CDR1 and CDR2 (germline): LGHDT, YNNKEL (reference sequence). The V and J ends lost 4 bases and 2 bases respectively, with 12 bases between them. This CDR3 is 14 amino acids long. For the CDR3, the DNA is TGTGCCAGCAGCCCAGAGGCTAGTCCCTACGAGCAGTACTTC. The encoded protein is CASSPEASPYEQYF.

This clonotype turned up a few times. V is TRBV4-3 and J is TRBJ2-5; 7 nucleotides agree with TRBD2. Germline V gene sequence: CDR1 LGHNA, CDR2 YSLEER. The V and J ends lost 1 base and 3 bases, in that order; junction bases with no gene match: 8. This CDR3 has 16 residues. CDR3 sequence: CASSQGRGRAEETQYF. The CDR3 DNA is TGCGCCAGCAGCCAAGGGAGAGGGAGGGCGGAAGAGACCCAGTACTTC.

This clonotype came up a few times. V usage is TRBV6-5 and J usage is TRBJ1-2; TRBD1 agrees at 8 bases. The CDR3 spans 14 residues. The V gene's germline CDR1 is MNHEY and CDR2 SVGAGI. The V segment lost 4 bases and the J segment 6 bases; nucleotides outside the gene matches: 7. The CDR3 loop reads CASSSLDRGHGYTF. The CDR3 DNA sequence: TGTGCCAGCAGTTCACTTGACAGGGGCCATGGCTACACCTTC.

This clonotype occurred a few times. J is TRBJ2-2 and V is TRBV7-2; D tentatively fits TRBD1 or TRBD2 (7 bases each). The V and J ends lost 7 bases and 2 bases respectively, with 20 bases between them. This CDR3 comprises 17 residues. CDR1 is SGHTA and CDR2 is FQGNSA in the germline V gene. In DNA, the CDR3 is TGTGCCAGCACGGACAGGACGGGAGGAGGTAACACCGGGGAGCTGTTTTTT. Protein product: CASTDRTGGGNTGELFF.

This clonotype turned up a few times. Its ends do not fully match the called genes, so a read error is possible. The CDR3 DNA sequence: TGTGCCAGCAGCCAAGAGAATAGCGGGGGTATATACAATGAGCAGTTTTTC. Protein: CASSQENSGGIYNEQFF. The gene calls are TRBV4-2 and TRBJ2-1; 9 bases are a match to TRBD2. The CDR3 consists of 17 residues. Germline loops: CDR1 LGHNA, CDR2 YNFKEQ.

On this clonotype: At one of its ends the junction is not consistent with the germline gene, which may arise from a read error. V usage is TRBV24-1 and J usage is TRBJ2-4; 9 bases map to TRBD2. The J call may be faulty, since TRBJ2-5 better matches the DNA end. Germline V gene data show CDR1 as KGHDR and CDR2 as SFDVKD. CDR3 length: 17 amino acids. CDR3 bases: TGTGCCACCAGTAATTTGGCGTTCCTAGCGGGAAGAGGGACCCAGTACTTC. It specifies CATSNLAFLAGRGTQYF.

The table lists this clonotype with a count of one. This CDR3 is CASSLYPTGELFF. The CDR3 nucleotides read TGTGCCAGCAGTTTATATCCCACCGGGGAGCTGTTTTTT. V is TRBV27 and J is TRBJ2-2, with D unclear. V lost 1 base and J 4 bases, leaving 4 bases between the germline ends. The CDR3 has 13 amino acids. Per the germline V gene, CDR1 is MNHEY and CDR2 is SMNVEV (reference sequence).

The chain couples TRBV2 to TRBJ2-7; 10 bases line up with TRBD2. Germline V gene data show CDR1 as SNHLY and CDR2 as FYNNEI. Germline trimming cut 4 bases from V and 3 bases from J; bases unmatched to any gene: 12. The CDR3 consists of 17 residues. The CDR3 region is CASSAASGGLKIYEQYF. Here the CDR3 DNA reads TGTGCCAGCAGTGCGGCTAGCGGGGGCTTAAAAATCTACGAGCAGTACTTC.

The chain joins TRBV28 to TRBJ2-3, with D possibly TRBD2 on 6 matching bases. Per germline, CDR1 MDHEN and CDR2 SYDVKM. This CDR3 has 12 amino acids. Trimming removed 4 bases at V and 14 bases at J, with 16 bases between. The CDR3 DNA is TGTGCCAGCAGTTCCCCGACCGATAGCGGGTATTTT. Translated: CASSSPTDSGYF.

The V and J genes are TRBV3-1 and TRBJ1-2, with a weak D call TRBD1 (6 bases). Germline CDR1 LGHDT, CDR2 YNNKEL (reference sequence). Between the trimmed V and J ends, which lost 4 bases and 5 bases, there was a span of 14 bases. The CDR3 runs 14 residues. CDR3 DNA sequence: TGTGCCAGCAGCCTATACAGGGATCCGTATGGCTACACCTTC. Translation: CASSLYRDPYGYTF.

This clonotype has a count of ten or more. J is TRBJ2-4 and V is TRBV20-1, with 11 bases matching TRBD1. The end of the DNA aligns better with TRBJ2-7, so the J call may be wrong. This CDR3 has 14 residues. Germline lookup yields CDR1 DFQATT and CDR2 SNEGSKA (reference sequence). The CDR3 nucleotides are TGCAGTGCTATAGCGGGACAGGGGGGCTACGAGCAGTACTTC. Encoded protein: CSAIAGQGGYEQYF.

The table lists this clonotype with a count of one. The chain joins TRBV11-2 to TRBJ2-5; possible D gene TRBD1, 6 bases. The J call is uncertain, as TRBJ2-7 better fits the DNA end. Per germline, CDR1 SGHAT and CDR2 FQNNGV. The CDR3 is 14 amino acids. Here the CDR3 reads CASSLAPGAYEQYF. The CDR3 region has the DNA TGTGCCAGCAGCTTAGCGCCAGGGGCCTACGAGCAGTACTTC.

V is TRBV15 and J is TRBJ2-7, with no clear D. Trimming removed 0 bases at V and 5 bases at J, with 11 bases between. Germline V gene lookup returns CDR1 LNHNV and CDR2 YYDKDF (reference sequence). This CDR3 has 14 amino acids. CDR3 amino acids: CATSRDFVQNEQYF. DNA of the CDR3: TGTGCCACCAGCAGAGATTTCGTCCAAAACGAGCAGTACTTC.

This clonotype has only a few counts. The chain is built from TRBV7-3 and TRBJ2-1, with D unclear. V was cut by 2 bases and J by 0 bases, with 14 bases left in between. Germline values: CDR1 SGHTA, CDR2 FQGTGA. This CDR3 has 17 residues. CDR3 nucleotides: TGTGCCAGCAGCTTACTTCCGCCCGCTGGCTCCTACAATGAGCAGTTCTTC. Protein product: CASSLLPPAGSYNEQFF.

This chain links TRBV11-3 with TRBJ2-2, with TRBD2 as a possible D gene (6 bases). The V gene lost 5 bases and the J gene lost 5 bases, with 21 bases spanning the gap. This CDR3 is built from 17 residues. Germline V gene lookup returns CDR1 SGHNT and CDR2 YENEEA. Written as DNA, the CDR3 is TGTGCCAGCAGCGGAAACATGGAGGGCCTGGGAACCGGGGAGCTGTTTTTT. This codes for CASSGNMEGLGTGELFF. The complete variable domain, with remaining parts taken from reference TRBV11-3 and TRBJ2-2, reads EAGVVQSPRYKIIEKKQPVAFWCNPISGHNTLYWYLQNLGQGPELLIRYENEEAVDDSQLPKDRFSAERLKGVDSTLKIQPAELGDSAVYLCASSGNMEGLGTGELFFGEGSRLTVL.

This clonotype occurred a few times. This chain connects TRBV19 to TRBJ2-7; 11 nucleotides align to TRBD1. The CDR3 loop spans 13 amino acids. Trimming removed 10 bases from V and 5 bases from J; junction bases left unmatched: 7. Germline loops: CDR1 LNHDA, CDR2 SQIVND (reference sequence). The CDR3 sequence is CATSGTGGNEQYF. The CDR3 DNA is TGTGCCACCTCCGGGACAGGGGGGAACGAGCAGTACTTC.